One TCR beta chain is described in this entry. Antigen: not known. Clones were sequenced by immunoSEQ multiplex PCR, and TCRdb holds only the in-frame ones, with some missing. The data show about 100,000 clones, more than 75% seen once. The data derive from a study of graft-versus-host responses after intestinal transplantation. Whole-study context: Recipients across the board were started on anti-thymocyte globulin induction, then kept on tacrolimus and steroids for about 3 years. General study points: Allograft graft-versus-host to host-versus-graft clonal ratios ran high in patients with graft-donor T cell macrochimerism. Detection of GvH clones occurred in recipient marrow, and some had their first appearance in ileum or blood.

The receptor's source is a human donor who was the organ donor for an intestinal transplant. Here the sequenced sample was unstimulated CD4+ T cells sorted from spleen or lymph node cells, taken before transplant.

CDR3 in DNA: TGTGCCAGCAGGATTAGCGGGGGGGACACCGGGGAGCTGTTTTTT. This codes for CASRISGGDTGELFF. This chain links TRBV2 with TRBJ2-2; TRBD2 agrees at 11 bases. The CDR3 sequence is 15 residues long. The V and J ends lost 6 bases and 3 bases, in that order; junction bases with no gene match: 3. Looked up from germline, CDR1 is SNHLY and CDR2 is FYNNEI.